These 13 T cell receptor beta chains share one sample of origin, sequenced in a study of shared clonotypes between healthy human individuals. CD45RO-negative CD8 cells positively selected for CCR7 made up the naive population, which excluded terminally differentiated effector memory CD45RA+ cells. Libraries were prepared by immunoSEQ multiplex PCR; TCRdb keeps only in-frame clonotypes and omits some of them. The table records fewer than 800,000 clones, under 95% of them present only once. Sequencing was carried out using naive CD8+ T cells sorted from blood. Receptors were obtained from a man aged 30 to 45 in good health.

CDR3 nucleotide sequence: TGTGCCAGCAGTGAATCGGGGACTACCCTCTACGAGCAGTACTTC. Amino acid sequence: CASSESGTTLYEQYF. The chain uses TRBV25-1 and TRBJ2-7, with 7 bases fitting TRBD2. The germline V gene has CDR1 MGHDK and CDR2 SYGVNS. CDR3 size: 15 residues. Trimming at V came to 1 base and at J to 3 bases, leaving 6 bases not matched to a gene.

This clone was recorded once. This chain links TRBV11-2 with TRBJ1-2; TRBD1 aligns across 7 bases. Trimming at V came to 2 bases and at J to 5 bases, leaving 2 bases not matched to a gene. The CDR3 has 13 amino acids. From germline, CDR1 is SGHAT and CDR2 FQNNGV. CDR3 amino acids: CASSLYRGYGYTF. The CDR3 region has the DNA TGTGCCAGCAGCTTATACAGGGGTTATGGCTACACCTTC.

The chain is built from TRBV23-1 and TRBJ2-5; D ambiguous. TRBV23-1 has ORF status, its function being uncertain. This CDR3 spans 15 amino acids. Trimming pared 2 bases from V and 2 bases from J, leaving 12 bases between. The CDR3 DNA reads as TGCGCCAGCAGTCAAGTAGAGGAGTTACAAGAGACCCAGTACTTC. This sequence encodes CASSQVEELQETQYF.

This clone was recorded once. The chain uses TRBV5-6 and TRBJ2-5; unclear D gene. Between the trimmed V and J ends, which lost 3 bases and 0 bases, there was a span of 3 bases. CDR3 length equals 12 residues. The germline V gene encodes CDR1 SGHDT and CDR2 YYEEEE. This CDR3 reads CASSWDQETQYF. The DNA of the CDR3 is TGTGCCAGCAGCTGGGACCAAGAGACCCAGTACTTC.

The J gene is TRBJ2-1, the V gene TRBV27; the D is unclear. CDR3 length: 16 residues. Trimming removed 5 bases from V and 4 bases from J, with 18 bases in between. In germline, CDR1 is MNHEY, CDR2 SMNVEV (reference sequence). The CDR3 loop reads CASSRPLRLDYNEQFF. The CDR3 region has the DNA TGTGCCAGCAGTCGACCCCTGCGGTTGGATTACAATGAGCAGTTCTTC.

This clone was found once. The chain is built from TRBV11-2 and TRBJ2-1, with 9 bases fitting TRBD1. Germline CDR1 SGHAT, CDR2 FQNNGV. The CDR3 sequence is 15 residues long. J gave up 6 bases and V 1 base, and 4 bases lay outside the gene matches. CDR3 amino acids: CASSLGTGEFNEQFF. CDR3 coding DNA: TGTGCCAGCAGCTTAGGGACAGGGGAGTTCAATGAGCAGTTCTTC.

V and J are TRBV27 and TRBJ2-1, with 7 bases that match TRBD2. V lost 7 bases to trimming and J lost 3 bases; unmatched junction nucleotides: 3. Germline CDR1 reads MNHEY; CDR2 reads SMNVEV (reference sequence). The CDR3 is 13 residues long. The CDR3 loop reads CASTSGLYNEQFF. CDR3 coding DNA: TGTGCCAGCACTAGCGGACTCTACAATGAGCAGTTCTTC.

The chain links TRBV2 to TRBJ1-5; no clear D gene. CDR3 length equals 13 residues. V lost 6 bases, J lost 4 bases, and 10 bases lay in between. CDR1 and CDR2 (germline): SNHLY, FYNNEI. The CDR3 here is CASRVGGNQPQHF. As DNA, the CDR3 is TGTGCCAGCAGGGTGGGAGGGAATCAGCCCCAGCATTTT.

V and J are TRBV7-2 and TRBJ2-7, with 10 bases identical to TRBD1. The ends lost 6 bases at V and 4 bases at J; junction bases unmatched: 9. The germline CDR1 and CDR2 sequences are SGHTA and FQGNSA. This CDR3 has 15 residues. In nucleotides, the CDR3 is TGTGCCAGCAGACCAGCCGGGACAGGGGCTTACGAGCAGTACTTC. This gives the protein CASRPAGTGAYEQYF. The full variable domain, completed using reference TRBV7-2 and TRBJ2-7, is GAGVSQSPSNKVTEKGKDVELRCDPISGHTALYWYRQSLGQGLEFLIYFQGNSAPDKSGLPSDRFSAERTGGSVSTLTIQRTQQEDSAVYLCASRPAGTGAYEQYFGPGTRLTVT.

The rearrangement uses TRBV27 and TRBJ2-2; D gene uncertain. V was clipped by 5 bases and J by 4 bases, with 14 bases between them. The CDR3 extends over 15 amino acids. The V gene's germline CDR1 is MNHEY and CDR2 SMNVEV (reference sequence). The CDR3 DNA reads as TGTGCCAGCAGTCCCGATGGGATGAGCACCGGGGAGCTGTTTTTT. This translates into CASSPDGMSTGELFF.

The chain employs TRBV11-2 and TRBJ2-1; the D call may be TRBD1 or TRBD2 (6 bases each). Trimming removed 1 base from V and 7 bases from J, with 17 bases in between. The length of the CDR3 is 16 residues. The V gene's germline CDR1 is SGHAT and CDR2 FQNNGV. Here the CDR3 DNA reads TGTGCCAGCAGCTTAGTAGGGGGAGGAGTTCCGAATGAGCAGTTCTTC. Its protein is CASSLVGGGVPNEQFF.

For the CDR3, the DNA is TGTGCCAGCACCAGTGGCCTCAATGGCTACACCTTC. It codes for CASTSGLNGYTF. The chain has TRBV27 and TRBJ1-2; D call uncertain. The CDR3 has 12 residues. Trimming shortened V by 7 bases and J by 6 bases, and 12 bases separated the two germline ends. The germline V gene has CDR1 MNHEY and CDR2 SMNVEV (reference sequence).

The rearrangement joins TRBV27 to TRBJ2-1; 12 positions match TRBD2. The trim removed 6 bases at V and 9 bases at J, leaving 6 bases unmatched. This CDR3 has 14 amino acids. Looked up from germline, CDR1 is MNHEY and CDR2 is SMNVEV (reference sequence). The CDR3, as DNA: TGTGCCAGCAGCACACTAGCGGGAGGATCTGAGCAGTTCTTC. Translated: CASSTLAGGSEQFF.